Reported below is one T cell receptor beta chain. The germline gives CDR1 MNHNS, CDR2 SASEGT. The V segment lost 4 bases and the J segment 6 bases; nucleotides outside the gene matches: 4. CDR3 length equals 14 residues. Caucasian adults living in Nashville, Tennessee, provided all samples. The sample comes from a study of shared clonotypes between healthy human individuals. Researchers divided each subset's genomic DNA evenly across several immunoSEQ plates. The assay was immunoSEQ multiplex PCR, and TCRdb's table has in-frame clones only and misses some. The sample consists of some 680,000 clones, approximately 73% of them appearing once.

Sequencing was performed on memory CD4+ T cells sorted from blood. The subset is: CD45RA-negative fraction. The receptor's source is a young woman in good health. This chain joins TRBV6-1 and TRBJ2-3, with 10 nucleotides matching TRBD1. The CDR3 region is CASSVGTGADTQYF. CDR3 nucleotide sequence: TGTGCCAGCAGTGTTGGGACAGGGGCGGATACGCAGTATTTT.